The 21 T cell receptor beta chains below all came from one sample that was sequenced in a study of T cell clusters in autoimmune cytopenias. Some 38,000 genome equivalents of blood DNA were amplified for TRB. TRB was amplified by touch-down multiplex PCR, primer pools A and B combined. One entry per CDR3 protein, without DNA, is what TCRdb gives after re-calling the multiplex PCR reads. This table holds some 8,000 distinct CDR3 sequences. The sample consisted of peripheral blood. These receptors were taken from a human donor with an autoimmune cytopenia or autoimmune hepatitis (not recorded which).

This clonotype is identified as medium-sized (0.01 to 0.1%) from frequency. The rearrangement uses TRBV29-1 and TRBJ1-1; lacking DNA, the TRBD1 call made by TCRdb goes unchecked. The germline V gene encodes CDR1 SQVTM and CDR2 ANQGSEA. The CDR3 consists of 12 residues. CDR3 sequence: CSVDGGQAEAFF.

The chain recombines TRBV6-5 with TRBJ2-7; the D call of TRBD1 rests on TCRdb alone, since no DNA is present to check it. The CDR3 runs 16 residues. Germline assignment: CDR1 MNHEY and CDR2 SVGAGI. Here the CDR3 reads CASSYSHNRVSYEQYF.

This chain connects TRBV7-2 to TRBJ2-5. This CDR3 is built from 13 residues. The germline V gene has CDR1 SGHTA and CDR2 FQGNSA. The CDR3 sequence: CASSLQDQETQYF.

The chain has TRBV27 and TRBJ2-3; TCRdb selects TRBD2, and the lack of DNA leaves this call unchecked. The CDR3 sequence is 18 residues long. CDR1 is MNHEY and CDR2 is SMNVEV in the germline V gene (reference sequence). The CDR3: CASSFPGTSGRPTDTQYF.

Its frequency marks this clonotype as medium-sized. V is TRBV12-3 or TRBV12-4 and J is TRBJ2-1; the TRBD1 assignment by TCRdb is unverifiable without DNA. This CDR3 is built from 15 residues. CDR3 loop: CASTLTGIPYNEQFF.

CDR3 in amino acids: CASSPPRTPYQETQYF. This chain connects TRBV21-1 to TRBJ2-5; TCRdb designates TRBD1, a call that cannot be tested without DNA. TRBV21-1 is deemed a pseudogene. The CDR3 totals 16 residues.

This chain links TRBV30 with TRBJ2-3. CDR1 and CDR2 from the germline V gene are GTSNPN and SVGIG (reference sequence). This CDR3 is 12 amino acids long. The CDR3 loop is CAWTESTDTQYF. Supplemented by reference TRBV30 and TRBJ2-3, the full variable domain reads SQTIHQWPATLVQPVGSPLSLECTVEGTSNPNLYWYRQAAGRGLQLLFYSVGIGQISSEVPQNLSASRPQDRQFILSSKKLLLSDSGFYLCAWTESTDTQYFGPGTRLTVL.

The rearrangement uses TRBV6-5 and TRBJ2-2; with no DNA, the TCRdb D assignment of TRBD2 cannot be verified. Germline assignment: CDR1 MNHEY and CDR2 SVGAGI. This CDR3 is 14 amino acids long. The CDR3 is CASRSGRVSGELFF.

This clonotype is classed as medium-sized by frequency. The V call is TRBV27, the J call TRBJ2-7; the TRBD1 assignment by TCRdb is unverifiable without DNA. Germline assignment: CDR1 MNHEY and CDR2 SMNVEV (reference sequence). CDR3 size: 13 residues. This CDR3 reads CASSARQGMEQYF.

V gene TRBV7-6 combines with J gene TRBJ2-5; the TCRdb call, TRBD1, lacks DNA for checking. The length of the CDR3 is 13 residues. Germline assignment: CDR1 SGHVS and CDR2 FNYEAQ. CDR3 protein: CASSWGAGETQYF.

The chain couples TRBV20-1 to TRBJ1-3. This CDR3 region has 13 residues. Per germline, CDR1 DFQATT and CDR2 SNEGSKA (reference sequence). This CDR3 reads CSAREGSGNTIYF.

The V call is TRBV19, the J call TRBJ1-2; the D call from TCRdb, TRBD1, cannot be confirmed without DNA. Looked up from germline, CDR1 is LNHDA and CDR2 is SQIVND (reference sequence). This CDR3 contains 14 residues. The CDR3 region is CASSRDRGLGGYTF.

The chain uses TRBV20-1 and TRBJ2-1. This CDR3 spans 14 amino acids. In germline, CDR1 is DFQATT, CDR2 SNEGSKA (reference sequence). CDR3 in amino acids: CSASRESSYNEQFF.

The chain combines TRBV6-1 with TRBJ2-7; checking the TCRdb D call of TRBD2 is not possible without DNA. This CDR3 has 15 amino acids. Per germline, CDR1 MNHNS and CDR2 SASEGT. CDR3 in amino acids: CASSVSSGRQNEQYF.

The V call is TRBV30, the J call TRBJ1-2; no DNA is available, so the TRBD1 call from TCRdb remains unchecked. This CDR3 contains 14 residues. Germline CDR1 and CDR2: GTSNPN and SVGIG (reference sequence). CDR3 residues: CAWSPTGTSYGYTF.

The rearrangement uses TRBV30 and TRBJ2-3; TCRdb's D call, TRBD1, is unchecked because there is no DNA. The CDR3 spans 15 residues. From germline, CDR1 is GTSNPN and CDR2 SVGIG (reference sequence). This CDR3 is CAWSGGDRVTDTQYF.

Its frequency marks this clonotype as medium-sized (0.01 to 0.1%). The chain is built from TRBV6-6 and TRBJ2-5; lacking DNA, the TRBD2 call made by TCRdb goes unchecked. Germline V lookup: CDR1 MNHNY, CDR2 SVGAGI (reference sequence). This CDR3 comprises 14 residues. The CDR3 protein is CASSYSLAGETQYF.

The J gene is TRBJ2-7, the V gene TRBV12-3 or TRBV12-4. The CDR3 totals 13 residues. CDR3 in amino acids: CASSFQAGSEQYF.

This chain uses TRBV20-1 with TRBJ1-1. CDR1 is DFQATT, CDR2 SNEGSKA, per germline (reference sequence). CDR3 length equals 13 residues. Here the CDR3 reads CSASLNLNTEAFF.

The chain uses TRBV11-2 and TRBJ1-1. CDR3 size: 14 residues. The V gene's germline CDR1 is SGHAT and CDR2 FQNNGV. The CDR3: CASSLTGENTEAFF.

The V gene is TRBV6-6, the J gene TRBJ1-1; there is no DNA to check the TCRdb D call of TRBD1. Per the germline V gene, CDR1 is MNHNY and CDR2 is SVGAGI (reference sequence). The CDR3 length is 15 residues. CDR3 amino acids: CASNKQGIGNTEAFF.